This section outlines one TCR beta chain sequence together with its context. Its antigen is undetermined. The CDR3 covers 14 residues. V shed 3 bases and J shed 5 bases, with 11 bases lying between them. In germline, CDR1 is ENHRY, CDR2 SYGVKD. Only Caucasian adults living in Nashville, Tennessee served as donors. The assay was immunoSEQ multiplex PCR, and TCRdb's table has in-frame clones only and misses some. The data show over a million clones, with around three quarters seen just once and 0.61% held by the top ten. This sample is part of a study of shared clonotypes between healthy human individuals. Whole-study results and caveats: Clonotypes that were shared across a few donors made up about 4.5% of naive CD4 clonotypes. Against clonotypes common to all four donors, non-shared ones had lower generation probabilities.

This chain joins TRBV10-3 and TRBJ1-5; D gene ambiguous. The TCR originated in a man aged 18-30 years in good health. Some clones in this sample may be carry-over from other donors' samples. Sample: memory CD4+ T cells from PBMCs. Noted subset: CD45RA-negative fraction. The CDR3: CAISDRGDYQPQHF. The CDR3 DNA sequence: TGTGCCATCAGTGATCGCGGCGACTATCAGCCCCAGCATTTT.